The text below deals with one T cell receptor beta chain. The data were obtained in a study of blood T cell repertoires in COVID-19. Assay: immunoSEQ multiplex PCR; the TCRdb copy retains only in-frame clones and omits some. The profile shows roughly 64,000 clones, 65% to 80% of them singletons. The junction had 5 bases not matched to a gene; V was cut back by 2 bases and J by 4 bases. There are 15 residues in the CDR3. CDR1 is SGDLS and CDR2 is YYNGEE in the germline V gene. The TCR was taken from a human donor in a cohort sampled during active COVID-19. Sequencing input: peripheral blood. V and J are TRBV9 and TRBJ2-1; 8 nucleotides line up with TRBD1. CDR3 nucleotide sequence: TGTGCCAGCAGCGTCGGGACAGGACCTTACAATGAGCAGTTCTTC. It yields the protein CASSVGTGPYNEQFF.